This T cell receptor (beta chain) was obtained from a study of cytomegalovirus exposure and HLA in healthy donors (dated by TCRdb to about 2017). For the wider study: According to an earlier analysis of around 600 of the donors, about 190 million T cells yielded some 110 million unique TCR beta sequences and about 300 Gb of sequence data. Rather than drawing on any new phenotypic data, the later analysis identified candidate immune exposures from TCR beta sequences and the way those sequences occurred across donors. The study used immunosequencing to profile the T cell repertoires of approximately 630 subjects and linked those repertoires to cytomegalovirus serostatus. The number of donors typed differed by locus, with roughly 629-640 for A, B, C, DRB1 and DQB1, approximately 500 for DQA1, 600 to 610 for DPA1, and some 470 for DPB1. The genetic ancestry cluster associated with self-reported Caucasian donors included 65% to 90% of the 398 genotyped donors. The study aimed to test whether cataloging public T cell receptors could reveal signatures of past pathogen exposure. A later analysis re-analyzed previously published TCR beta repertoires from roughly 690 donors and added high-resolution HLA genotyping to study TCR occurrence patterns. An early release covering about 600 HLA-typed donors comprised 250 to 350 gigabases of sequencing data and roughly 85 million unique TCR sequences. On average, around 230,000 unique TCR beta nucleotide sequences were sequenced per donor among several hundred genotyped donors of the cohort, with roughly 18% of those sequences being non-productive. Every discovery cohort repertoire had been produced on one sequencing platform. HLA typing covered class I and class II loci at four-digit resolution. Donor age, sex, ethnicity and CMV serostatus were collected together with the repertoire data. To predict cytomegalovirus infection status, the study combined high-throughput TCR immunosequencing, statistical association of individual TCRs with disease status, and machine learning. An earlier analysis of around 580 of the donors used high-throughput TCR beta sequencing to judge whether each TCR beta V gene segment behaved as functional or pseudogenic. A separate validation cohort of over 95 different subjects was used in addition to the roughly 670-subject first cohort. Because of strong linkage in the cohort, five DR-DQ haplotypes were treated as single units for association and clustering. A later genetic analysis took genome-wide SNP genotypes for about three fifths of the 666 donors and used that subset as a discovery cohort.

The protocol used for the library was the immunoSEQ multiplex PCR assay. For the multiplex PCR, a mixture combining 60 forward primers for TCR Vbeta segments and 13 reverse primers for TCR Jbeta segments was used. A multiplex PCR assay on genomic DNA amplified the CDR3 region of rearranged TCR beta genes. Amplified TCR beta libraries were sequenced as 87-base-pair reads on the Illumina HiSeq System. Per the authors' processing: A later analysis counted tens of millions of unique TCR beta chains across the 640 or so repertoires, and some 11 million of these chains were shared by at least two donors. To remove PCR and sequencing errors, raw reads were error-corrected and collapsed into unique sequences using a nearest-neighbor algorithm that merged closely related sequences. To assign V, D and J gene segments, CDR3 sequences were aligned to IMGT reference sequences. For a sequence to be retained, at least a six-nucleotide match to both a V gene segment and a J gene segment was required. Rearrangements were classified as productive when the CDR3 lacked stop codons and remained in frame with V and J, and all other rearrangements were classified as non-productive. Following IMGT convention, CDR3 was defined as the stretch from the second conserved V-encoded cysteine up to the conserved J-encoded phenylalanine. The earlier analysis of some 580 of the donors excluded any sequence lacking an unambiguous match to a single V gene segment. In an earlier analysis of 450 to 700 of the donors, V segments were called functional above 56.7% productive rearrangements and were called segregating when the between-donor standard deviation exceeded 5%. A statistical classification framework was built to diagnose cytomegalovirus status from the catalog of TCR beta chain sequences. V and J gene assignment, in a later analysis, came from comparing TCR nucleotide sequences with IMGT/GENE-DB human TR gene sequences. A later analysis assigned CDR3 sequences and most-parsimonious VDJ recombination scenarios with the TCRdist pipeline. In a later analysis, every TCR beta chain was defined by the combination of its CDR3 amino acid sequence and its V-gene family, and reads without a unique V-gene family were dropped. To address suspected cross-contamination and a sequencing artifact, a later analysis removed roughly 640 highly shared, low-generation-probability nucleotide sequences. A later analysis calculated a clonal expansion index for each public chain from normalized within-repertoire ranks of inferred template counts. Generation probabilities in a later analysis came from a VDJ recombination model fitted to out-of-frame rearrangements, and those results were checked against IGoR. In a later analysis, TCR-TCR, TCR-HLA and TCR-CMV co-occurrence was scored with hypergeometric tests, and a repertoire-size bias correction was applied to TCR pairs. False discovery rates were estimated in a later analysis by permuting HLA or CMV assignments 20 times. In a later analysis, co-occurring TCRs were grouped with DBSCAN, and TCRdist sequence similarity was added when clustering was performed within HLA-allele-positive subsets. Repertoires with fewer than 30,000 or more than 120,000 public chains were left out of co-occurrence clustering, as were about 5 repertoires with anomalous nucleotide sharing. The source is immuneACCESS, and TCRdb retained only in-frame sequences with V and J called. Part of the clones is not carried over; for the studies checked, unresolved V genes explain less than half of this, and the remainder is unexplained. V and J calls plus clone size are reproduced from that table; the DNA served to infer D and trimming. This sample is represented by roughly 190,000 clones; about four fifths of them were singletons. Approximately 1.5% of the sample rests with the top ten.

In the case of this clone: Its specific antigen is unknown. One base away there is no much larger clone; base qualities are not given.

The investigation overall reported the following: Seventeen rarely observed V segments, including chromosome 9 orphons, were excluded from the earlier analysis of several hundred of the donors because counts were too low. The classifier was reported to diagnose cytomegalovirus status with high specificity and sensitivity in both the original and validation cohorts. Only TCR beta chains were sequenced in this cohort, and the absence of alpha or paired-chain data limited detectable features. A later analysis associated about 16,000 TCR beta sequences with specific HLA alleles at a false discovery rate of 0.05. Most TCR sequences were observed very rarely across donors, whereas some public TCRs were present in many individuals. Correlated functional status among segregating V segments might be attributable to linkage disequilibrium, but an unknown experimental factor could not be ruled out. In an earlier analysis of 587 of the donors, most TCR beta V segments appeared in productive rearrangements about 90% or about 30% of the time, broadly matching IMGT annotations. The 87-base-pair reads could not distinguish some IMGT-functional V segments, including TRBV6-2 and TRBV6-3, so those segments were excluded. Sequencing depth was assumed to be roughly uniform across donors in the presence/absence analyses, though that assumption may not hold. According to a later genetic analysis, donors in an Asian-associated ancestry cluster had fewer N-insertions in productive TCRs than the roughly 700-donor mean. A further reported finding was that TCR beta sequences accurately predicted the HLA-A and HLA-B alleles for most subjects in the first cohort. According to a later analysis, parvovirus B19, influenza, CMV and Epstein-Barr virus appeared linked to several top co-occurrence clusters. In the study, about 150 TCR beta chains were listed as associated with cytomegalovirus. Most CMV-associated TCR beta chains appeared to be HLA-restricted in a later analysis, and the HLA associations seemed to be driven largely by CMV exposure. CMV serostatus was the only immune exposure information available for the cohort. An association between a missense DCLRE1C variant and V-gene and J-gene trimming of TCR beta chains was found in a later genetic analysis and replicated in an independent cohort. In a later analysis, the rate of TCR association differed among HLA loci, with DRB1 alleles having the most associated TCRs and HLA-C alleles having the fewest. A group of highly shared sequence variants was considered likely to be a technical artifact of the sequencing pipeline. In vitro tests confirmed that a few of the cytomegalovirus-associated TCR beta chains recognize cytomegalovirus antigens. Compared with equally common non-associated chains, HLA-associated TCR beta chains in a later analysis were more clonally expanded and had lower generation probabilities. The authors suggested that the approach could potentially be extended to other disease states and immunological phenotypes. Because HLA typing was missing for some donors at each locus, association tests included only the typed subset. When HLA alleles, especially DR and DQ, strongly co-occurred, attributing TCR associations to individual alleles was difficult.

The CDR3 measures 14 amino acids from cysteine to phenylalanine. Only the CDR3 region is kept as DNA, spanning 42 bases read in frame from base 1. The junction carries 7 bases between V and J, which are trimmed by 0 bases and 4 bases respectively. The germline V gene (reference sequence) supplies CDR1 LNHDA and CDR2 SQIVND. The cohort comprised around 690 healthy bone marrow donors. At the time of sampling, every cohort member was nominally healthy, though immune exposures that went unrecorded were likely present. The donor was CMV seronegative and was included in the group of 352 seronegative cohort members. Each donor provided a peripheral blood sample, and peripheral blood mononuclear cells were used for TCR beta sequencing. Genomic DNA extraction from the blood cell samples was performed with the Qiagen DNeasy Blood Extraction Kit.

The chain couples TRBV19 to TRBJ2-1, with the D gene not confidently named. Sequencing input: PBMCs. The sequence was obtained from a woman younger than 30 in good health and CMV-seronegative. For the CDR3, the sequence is CASSIDLEYNEQFF. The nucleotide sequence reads TGTGCCAGTAGTATAGATCTGGAGTACAATGAGCAGTTCTTC.